These 3 T cell receptor beta chains share one sample of origin, sequenced in a study of PD-L1 blockade in urothelial cancer. TCRdb keeps only in-frame clones here, not all; method: immunoSEQ multiplex PCR. The table shows around 100,000 clones, with roughly nine tenths occurring only once. This material consisted of PBMCs, taken around atezolizumab (anti-PD-L1) treatment. The receptors derive from a woman older than 75 with urothelial cancer.

The chain recombines TRBV5-1 with TRBJ1-4; D is undetermined. Germline V gene sequence: CDR1 SGHRS, CDR2 YFSETQ. CDR3 length equals 15 residues. V shed 4 bases and J shed 0 bases, with 10 bases lying between them. Here the CDR3 reads CASSKNTATNEKLFF. In DNA, the CDR3 is TGCGCCAGCAGCAAGAATACTGCAACTAATGAAAAACTGTTTTTT.

This chain links TRBV30 with TRBJ2-5; TRBD2 aligns across 13 bases. V was clipped by 2 bases and J by 4 bases; unmatched bases: 7. Germline V lookup: CDR1 GTSNPN, CDR2 SVGIG (reference sequence). The CDR3 is 16 amino acids. The CDR3: CAWSFATSGRIETQYF. CDR3 in DNA: TGTGCCTGGAGTTTCGCGACTAGCGGGAGGATAGAGACCCAGTACTTC.

The chain employs TRBV6-1 and TRBJ1-1, with 7 nucleotides matching TRBD1. The CDR3 is made up of 15 amino acids. The V segment lost 1 base and the J segment 0 bases; nucleotides outside the gene matches: 2. Germline CDR1 and CDR2: MNHNS and SASEGT. The CDR3 nucleotides are TGTGCCAGCAGTGAAGAAGGGACAGTGAACACTGAAGCTTTCTTT. Translating gives CASSEEGTVNTEAFF.